A single sample gave rise to the 20 T cell receptor beta chains below, sequenced in a study of blood T cell repertoires in COVID-19 (TCRdb year 2020). Preparation of the library involved the immunoSEQ multiplex PCR assay. TCRdb holds this immuneACCESS table with in-frame rearrangements only. Some clones are missing; in checked studies, unresolved V genes explain under half, and the rest has no known cause. The sample contains almost 250,000 clones, 75% to 85% of them found a single time. The ten largest clones add up to about 9.1% of the sample. Sequenced sample: PBMCs or T cells enriched from blood (not recorded which). The source is a woman in her fifties or sixties with acute COVID-19.

V usage is TRBV7-6 and J usage is TRBJ2-1, with D perhaps matching TRBD2 (7 bases). Germline CDR1 is SGHVS and CDR2 is FNYEAQ. The CDR3 extends over 15 amino acids. V shed 2 bases and J shed 4 bases, with 12 bases lying between them. CDR3 in amino acids: CASSLRGGRYNEQFF. The CDR3 bases are TGTGCCAGCAGCTTAAGGGGGGGGAGGTACAATGAGCAGTTCTTC.

The rearrangement joins TRBV9 to TRBJ2-7; TRBD2 aligns across 13 bases. The CDR3 totals 15 residues. V lost 4 bases, J lost 2 bases, and 3 bases stayed unmatched. Looked up from germline, CDR1 is SGDLS and CDR2 is YYNGEE. The CDR3 DNA is TGTGCCAGCAGCCCAGGACTAGCGGGGGCCTACGAGCAGTACTTC. Translating gives CASSPGLAGAYEQYF.

The V call is TRBV12-1, the J call TRBJ1-1; the table's D call, TRBD1, was not checked against the DNA. TRBV12-1 is a documented pseudogene. The CDR3 has 17 amino acids. The CDR3 DNA reads as TGTGCCAGCAGCCTTCTCGACAGGGGGCGAGGAGGGACTGAAGCTTTCTTT. It codes for CASSLLDRGRGGTEAFF.

This clone was observed once. The chain links TRBV4-1 to TRBJ2-7, with 7 bases lining up with TRBD1. Trimming took 0 bases from V and 3 from J; bases not matched to a gene: 8. The CDR3 contains 16 residues. Germline CDR1 reads MGHRA; CDR2 reads YSYEKL. The CDR3 is CASSQDLGQFVYEQYF. For the CDR3, the DNA is TGCGCCAGCAGCCAAGATTTGGGACAGTTTGTCTACGAGCAGTACTTC.

V usage is TRBV30 and J usage is TRBJ1-1; D unresolved. In germline, CDR1 is GTSNPN, CDR2 SVGIG (reference sequence). This CDR3 contains 13 residues. Trimming removed 0 bases from V and 3 bases from J, with 8 bases in between. Here the CDR3 reads CAWSVNGDTEAFF. DNA for the CDR3: TGTGCCTGGAGTGTAAACGGAGACACTGAAGCTTTCTTT.

The rearrangement uses TRBV2 and TRBJ2-7; no clear D. V shed 7 bases and J shed 6 bases, with 16 bases lying between them. From germline, CDR1 is SNHLY and CDR2 FYNNEI. The CDR3 is made up of 13 amino acids. The CDR3 DNA reads as TGTGCCAGCAATCCCAATGGGTTAGCCGAGCAGTACTTC. It specifies CASNPNGLAEQYF.

The chain has TRBV18 and TRBJ1-4, with 10 bases aligning to TRBD1. The J segment lost 6 bases and the V segment lost 6 bases, leaving 4 bases of the junction unmatched. Looked up from germline, CDR1 is KGHSH and CDR2 is LQKENI. The CDR3 has 14 amino acids. The CDR3 sequence: CASSQGQGHEKLFF. CDR3 DNA sequence: TGTGCCAGCTCCCAGGGACAGGGGCATGAAAAACTGTTTTTT.

This chain links TRBV9 with TRBJ2-6, with TRBD1 as a possible D gene (6 bases). V lost 2 bases, J lost 3 bases, and 12 bases lay in between. Germline lookup yields CDR1 SGDLS and CDR2 YYNGEE. The CDR3 length is 16 residues. The DNA of the CDR3 is TGTGCCAGCAGCGTGAGGACAGTAAATGGGGCCAACGTCCTGACTTTC. It is translated as CASSVRTVNGANVLTF.

The chain couples TRBV7-2 to TRBJ1-1, with a tentative D call TRBD1 (6 bases). V shed 1 base and J shed 1 base, with 10 bases lying between them. Looked up from germline, CDR1 is SGHTA and CDR2 is FQGNSA. This CDR3 comprises 15 residues. The CDR3 DNA reads as TGTGCCAGCAGCTTAGAGGGGGGGAGGAACACTGAAGCTTTCTTT. This sequence encodes CASSLEGGRNTEAFF.

This sequence joins TRBV28 and TRBJ1-5, with a tentative D call TRBD1 (5 bases). V lost 8 bases and J 6 bases, leaving 11 bases between the germline ends. Germline V lookup: CDR1 MDHEN, CDR2 SYDVKM. There are 12 residues in the CDR3. The CDR3 DNA sequence: TGTGCCAGCCGGATCGGGGGTCAGCCCCAGCATTTT. It codes for CASRIGGQPQHF. Complete variable domain (other parts from reference TRBV28 and TRBJ1-5): DVKVTQSSRYLVKRTGEKVFLECVQDMDHENMFWYRQDPGLGLRLIYFSYDVKMKEKGDIPEGYSVSREKKERFSLILESASTNQTSMYLCASRIGGQPQHFGDGTRLSIL.

V usage is TRBV6-2 or TRBV6-3 and J usage is TRBJ2-7; D gene ambiguous. Trimming left V 0 bases short and J 2 bases short, with 14 bases between. This CDR3 is 16 amino acids long. Looked up from germline, CDR1 is MNHEY and CDR2 is SVGEGT. CDR3 loop: CASSYSWQANPYEQYF. Here the CDR3 DNA reads TGTGCCAGCAGTTACTCGTGGCAGGCGAATCCCTACGAGCAGTACTTC.

The chain links TRBV7-8 to TRBJ1-2; 7 bases line up with TRBD1. The CDR3 extends over 15 amino acids. Losses at the gene ends were 5 bases for V and 8 bases for J; bases not matched to a gene: 14. Per germline, CDR1 SGHVS and CDR2 FQNEAQ. The CDR3 sequence: CASSPRTGGTQGYTF. The CDR3 DNA follows: TGTGCCAGCAGCCCGAGGACAGGCGGGACTCAGGGCTACACCTTC.

V is TRBV2 and J is TRBJ1-2, with D maybe TRBD1 (5 bases). Per germline, CDR1 SNHLY and CDR2 FYNNEI. Trimming removed 8 bases from V and 5 bases from J, with 15 bases in between. The CDR3 consists of 13 residues. CDR3: CASREGIQYGYTF. The DNA for the CDR3 is TGTGCCAGCCGGGAGGGGATTCAGTATGGCTACACCTTC.

The sample holds one count of this clone. This sequence joins TRBV12-5 and TRBJ1-1; D not resolved. Per the germline V gene, CDR1 is LGHNT and CDR2 is FRNRAP. There are 11 residues in the CDR3. The V end was cut by 7 bases, the J end by 7 bases, with 10 bases between. CDR3 DNA sequence: TGTGCTAGTGCCGGGATGGATGAAGCTTTCTTT. Protein product: CASAGMDEAFF.

V and J are TRBV5-4 and TRBJ1-1; D gene uncertain. The CDR3 sequence is 15 residues long. Germline assignment: CDR1 SGHNT and CDR2 YYREEE (reference sequence). Trimming left V 0 bases short and J 1 base short, with 10 bases between. CDR3 sequence: CASSLGGGRNTEAFF. CDR3 coding DNA: TGTGCCAGCAGCTTGGGAGGAGGAAGGAACACTGAAGCTTTCTTT.

This sequence joins TRBV7-2 and TRBJ2-5, with D possibly being TRBD2 (6 bases). The germline CDR1 and CDR2 sequences are SGHTA and FQGNSA. V was pared by 3 bases and J by 4 bases, with 15 bases between. The CDR3 contains 15 residues. For the CDR3, the DNA is TGTGCCAGCAGCTTTCCCGGGGGATTTGGAGAGACCCAGTACTTC. This sequence encodes CASSFPGGFGETQYF.

The chain employs TRBV27 and TRBJ1-5; D unresolved. Trimming took off 6 bases at V and 1 base at J, with 10 bases between the two ends. The CDR3 sequence is 14 residues long. Germline V lookup: CDR1 MNHEY, CDR2 SMNVEV (reference sequence). The CDR3: CASRPAGSNQPQHF. The CDR3 DNA sequence: TGTGCCAGCAGGCCGGCGGGGAGCAATCAGCCCCAGCATTTT.

This chain uses TRBV18 with TRBJ2-7; a possible D gene is TRBD2 (6 bases). Germline V gene lookup returns CDR1 KGHSH and CDR2 LQKENI. Trimming cost V 0 bases and J 2 bases, with 8 bases left between them. The CDR3 is made up of 14 amino acids. The CDR3 loop is CASSPPEGTYEQYF. CDR3 nucleotide sequence: TGTGCCAGCTCACCACCGGAGGGTACCTACGAGCAGTACTTC. The full variable domain, with the rest looked up from reference TRBV18 and TRBJ2-7, is NAGVMQNPRHLVRRRGQEARLRCSPMKGHSHVYWYRQLPEEGLKFMVYLQKENIIDESGMPKERFSAEFPKEGPSILRIQQVVRGDSAAYFCASSPPEGTYEQYFGPGTRLTVT.

The gene calls are TRBV19 and TRBJ1-6, with D maybe TRBD1 (5 bases). Trimming left V 3 bases short and J 6 bases short, with 12 bases between. The CDR3 sequence is 15 residues long. The V gene's germline CDR1 is LNHDA and CDR2 SQIVND (reference sequence). The CDR3, as DNA: TGTGCCAGTAGTATCGATAGGGGCCCTAATTCACCCCTCCACTTT. Protein product: CASSIDRGPNSPLHF.

The V call is TRBV30, the J call TRBJ1-1, with TRBD1 matching 8 bases. Germline lookup yields CDR1 GTSNPN and CDR2 SVGIG (reference sequence). The V gene end was trimmed by 4 bases and the J gene end by 2 bases; junction bases not matched to a gene: 3. This CDR3 is 13 amino acids long. Here the CDR3 reads CAWTDRGNTEAFF. CDR3 in DNA: TGTGCCTGGACCGACAGGGGCAACACTGAAGCTTTCTTT.